This T cell receptor (beta chain) was observed in a study of neurological immune-mediated disorders. The study, taken as a whole, reports: Private repertoires in all groups were suggested by the absence of shared CDR3 amino acid sequences among expanded clones across subjects.

Per the germline V gene, CDR1 is DFQATT and CDR2 is SNEGSKA (reference sequence). The V end lost 0 bases, the J end lost 4 bases, and 14 bases lay between the germline ends. CDR3 length: 15 amino acids. This clonotype was detected ten times or more. Its antigen remains unidentified. Unsorted libraries were derived from 2 million PBMCs stored at -80 C. TCRdb recomputed calls from the 5' RACE reads with MiXCR, one row per CDR3 protein. The data hold about 52,000 distinct CDR3 sequences, with around 4% observed a single time. This clonotype originated in a man aged 55-75 years with multiple sclerosis. Sequenced: PBMCs. J is TRBJ2-3 and V is TRBV20-1, with a possible D match to TRBD2 (5 bases). Here the CDR3 DNA reads TGCAGTGCTAGAGATTCCGCGAGGGAGTCAGATACGCAGTATTTT. This codes for CSARDSARESDTQYF.